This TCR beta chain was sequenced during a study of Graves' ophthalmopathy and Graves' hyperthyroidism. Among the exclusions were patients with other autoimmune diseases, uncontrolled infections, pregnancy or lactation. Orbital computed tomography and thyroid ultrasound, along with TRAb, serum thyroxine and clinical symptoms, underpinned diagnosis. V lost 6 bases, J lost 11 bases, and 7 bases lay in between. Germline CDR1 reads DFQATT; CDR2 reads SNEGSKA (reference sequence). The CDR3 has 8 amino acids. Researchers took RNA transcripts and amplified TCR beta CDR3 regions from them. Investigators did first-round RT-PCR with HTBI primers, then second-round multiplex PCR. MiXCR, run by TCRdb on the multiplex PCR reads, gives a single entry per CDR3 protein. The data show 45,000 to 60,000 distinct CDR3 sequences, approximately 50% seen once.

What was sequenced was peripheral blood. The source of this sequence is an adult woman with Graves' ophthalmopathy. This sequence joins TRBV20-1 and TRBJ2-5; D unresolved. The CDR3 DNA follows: TGCAGTGCAAATGGACAGTACTTC. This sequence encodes CSANGQYF.